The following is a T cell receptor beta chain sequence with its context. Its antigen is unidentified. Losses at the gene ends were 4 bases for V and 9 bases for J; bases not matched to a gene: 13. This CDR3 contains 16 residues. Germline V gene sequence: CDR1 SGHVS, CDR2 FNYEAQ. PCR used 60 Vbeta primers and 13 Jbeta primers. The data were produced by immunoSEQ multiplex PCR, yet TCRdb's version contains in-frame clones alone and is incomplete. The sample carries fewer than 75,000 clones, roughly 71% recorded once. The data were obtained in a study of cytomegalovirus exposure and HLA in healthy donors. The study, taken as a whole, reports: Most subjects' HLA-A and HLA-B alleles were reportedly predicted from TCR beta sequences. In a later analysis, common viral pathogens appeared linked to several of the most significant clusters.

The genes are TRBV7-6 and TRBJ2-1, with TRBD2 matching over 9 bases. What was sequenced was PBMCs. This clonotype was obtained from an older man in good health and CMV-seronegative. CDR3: CASSSGGRGGYSEQFF. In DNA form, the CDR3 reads TGTGCCAGCAGCTCCGGGGGGCGGGGGGGCTATAGTGAGCAGTTCTTC.